These 12 T cell receptor beta chains came from one sample sequenced in a study of OX40 agonist ivuxolimab in advanced cancers. Produced via immunoSEQ multiplex PCR; TCRdb's table is partial and in-frame only. The data hold tens of thousands of clones, with 89% observed a single time. The sequencing here drew on CD4+ or CD8+ T cells sorted from blood, taken in a trial of the OX40 agonist ivuxolimab. The origin of the receptors is an adult with an advanced solid tumor such as melanoma, head and neck, liver or kidney cancer.

The V and J genes are TRBV5-6 and TRBJ2-1; 8 bases map to TRBD2. V lost 4 bases, J lost 9 bases, and 12 bases stayed unmatched. The CDR3 has 15 amino acids. Germline V gene data show CDR1 as SGHDT and CDR2 as YYEEEE. The CDR3 bases are TGTGCCAGCAGCACAAGAGACGGGAGGGTAGGTGAGCAGTTCTTC. This encodes CASSTRDGRVGEQFF. The full variable domain, its missing parts supplied by reference TRBV5-6 and TRBJ2-1, is DAGVTQSPTHLIKTRGQQVTLRCSPKSGHDTVSWYQQALGQGPQFIFQYYEEEERQRGNFPDRFSGHQFPNYSSELNVNALLLGDSALYLCASSTRDGRVGEQFFGPGTRLTVL.

This rearrangement joins TRBV2 to TRBJ2-3, with unresolved D. Germline assignment: CDR1 SNHLY and CDR2 FYNNEI. Trimming removed 6 bases from V and 0 bases from J, with 10 bases in between. This CDR3 is 14 amino acids long. The CDR3 spells CASSTEISTDTQYF. In DNA, the CDR3 is TGTGCCAGCAGCACAGAGATAAGCACAGATACGCAGTATTTT.

The chain combines TRBV5-1 with TRBJ2-3; D possibly corresponds to TRBD2 (5 bases). Germline lookup yields CDR1 SGHRS and CDR2 YFSETQ. Between the trimmed V and J ends, which lost 0 bases and 3 bases, there was a span of 11 bases. This CDR3 has 15 amino acids. CDR3 in amino acids: CASSLGELGTDTQYF. The CDR3 nucleotides read TGCGCCAGCAGCTTGGGGGAGTTAGGGACAGATACGCAGTATTTT. The entire variable domain, with the rest obtained from reference TRBV5-1 and TRBJ2-3, is as follows: KAGVTQTPRYLIKTRGQQVTLSCSPISGHRSVSWYQQTPGQGLQFLFEYFSETQRNKGNFPGRFSGRQFSNSRSEMNVSTLELGDSALYLCASSLGELGTDTQYFGPGTRLTVL.

The gene calls are TRBV30 and TRBJ1-3; D uncertain. Trimming shortened V by 5 bases and J by 0 bases, and 8 bases separated the two germline ends. CDR1 is GTSNPN and CDR2 is SVGIG in the germline V gene (reference sequence). The CDR3 is 13 residues long. The CDR3 protein is CAWQGISGNTIYF. The DNA for the CDR3 is TGTGCCTGGCAAGGGATCTCTGGAAACACCATATATTTT.

The chain has TRBV7-2 and TRBJ1-5, with unresolved D. Germline CDR1 and CDR2: SGHTA and FQGNSA. The ends were cut back, 1 base at V and 2 bases at J, with 12 bases in the middle. The CDR3 is made up of 16 amino acids. In DNA, the CDR3 is TGTGCCAGCAGCTTAGTAGGTGGCGCGGGCAATCAGCCCCAGCATTTT. Residues: CASSLVGGAGNQPQHF. The whole variable domain, remainder taken from reference TRBV7-2 and TRBJ1-5, is GAGVSQSPSNKVTEKGKDVELRCDPISGHTALYWYRQSLGQGLEFLIYFQGNSAPDKSGLPSDRFSAERTGGSVSTLTIQRTQQEDSAVYLCASSLVGGAGNQPQHFGDGTRLSIL.

The CDR3: CASSARTSGRASTDTQYF. CDR3 sequence (DNA): TGTGCCAGCAGCGCCCGGACTAGCGGGAGAGCCAGCACAGATACGCAGTATTTT. V usage is TRBV9 and J usage is TRBJ2-3; TRBD2 matches at 13 bases. Germline CDR1 reads SGDLS; CDR2 reads YYNGEE. The CDR3 contains 18 residues. V gave up 3 bases and J gave up 0 bases; unmatched junction bases: 7.

V usage is TRBV5-4 and J usage is TRBJ1-2; a possible D gene is TRBD1 (6 bases). V was cut by 4 bases and J by 2 bases, with 12 bases left in between. The CDR3 runs to 14 residues. Germline V lookup: CDR1 SGHNT, CDR2 YYREEE (reference sequence). The CDR3 coding sequence is TGTGCCAGCAGCCCGTGGACAGTCAACTATGGCTACACCTTC. It is translated as CASSPWTVNYGYTF.

This clone was counted between two and nine times. The V and J genes are TRBV9 and TRBJ2-1; possibly TRBD1 for D (5 bases). Trimming removed 0 bases at V and 0 bases at J, with 10 bases between. The CDR3 is 16 residues long. Germline V lookup: CDR1 SGDLS, CDR2 YYNGEE. CDR3 in amino acids: CASSVASQGSYNEQFF. CDR3 bases: TGTGCCAGCAGCGTAGCGAGTCAGGGCTCCTACAATGAGCAGTTCTTC.

This clone showed up just a few times. The chain couples TRBV19 to TRBJ2-2, with TRBD2 identical over 8 bases. Germline CDR1 LNHDA, CDR2 SQIVND (reference sequence). The junction had 12 bases not matched to a gene; V was cut back by 4 bases and J by 2 bases. The CDR3 is 18 amino acids. The CDR3 DNA is TGTGCCAGTAGTAAAAGGGTACTTAGCGGGGACAACACCGGGGAGCTGTTTTTT. Amino acids: CASSKRVLSGDNTGELFF.

The chain combines TRBV12-5 with TRBJ2-5; 12 nucleotides align to TRBD2. Germline assignment: CDR1 LGHNT and CDR2 FRNRAP. The CDR3 runs to 16 residues. V trimming: 1 base; J trimming: 4 bases; junction bases outside the gene matches: 4. The CDR3 DNA reads TGTGCTAGTGGTTTGGGGGCTAGCGGGAGGGGAGAGACCCAGTACTTC. Amino acid sequence: CASGLGASGRGETQYF.

The chain employs TRBV11-3 and TRBJ1-1; D unclear. CDR1 is SGHNT, CDR2 YENEEA, per germline. This CDR3 has 11 residues. Trimming left V 5 bases short and J 11 bases short, with 12 bases between. The CDR3 spells CASSPSGGAFF. In DNA, the CDR3 is TGTGCCAGCAGCCCGTCGGGTGGGGCTTTCTTT.

The chain carries TRBV10-2 and TRBJ2-7, with TRBD2 identical over 11 bases. Germline V gene sequence: CDR1 WSHSY, CDR2 SAAADI. CDR3 length equals 17 residues. V gave up 7 bases and J gave up 0 bases; unmatched junction bases: 11. The CDR3 is CASTRGTSGKSSYEQYF. CDR3 coding DNA: TGCGCCAGCACGAGAGGGACTAGCGGTAAGAGCTCCTACGAGCAGTACTTC.